The clone carrying this T cell receptor beta chain was detected a few times. Its antigen remains unknown. Then a second PCR, running roughly 7 to 11 cycles, was carried out with a sample-barcoded 5' primer and a J-beta primer mix. At least 2.5 million CDR3-containing paired-end reads were obtained per sample. TCRdb ran MiXCR on the 5' RACE reads and lists one entry per CDR3 protein. The sample comprises about 640,000 distinct CDR3 sequences, roughly 53% of which are singletons, and 30% to 45% rests with the top ten. This sample stems from a study of blood T cells in healthy people across ages. As for the study in general: About one barcoded beta molecule per two T cells came from capture by template switching. Overall study findings and caveats: A roughly linear fall in TCR beta diversity per million T cells was seen with increasing age. Calculation of diversity from one million T cells yielded estimates considered to be underestimates.

CDR1 MNHEY and CDR2 SVGAGI come from the germline V gene. CDR3 size: 14 residues. After removal of 6 bases from V and 0 bases from J, the junction contained 5 bases not matched to a gene. This clonotype originated in a man between 60 and 70 years old in good health. The chain carries TRBV6-5 and TRBJ2-7; 7 positions agree with TRBD1. Sequenced sample: blood. CDR3 protein: CASSTDRVSYEQYF. The CDR3 DNA sequence: TGTGCCAGCAGCACCGACAGGGTCTCCTACGAGCAGTACTTC.